This T cell receptor (beta chain) was recovered during a study of shared clonotypes between healthy human individuals. Study-level points and caveats: Rarefaction exposed incomplete sorted-subset sequencing despite large depth.

Note on this clone: The antigen remains unidentified.

Profiled with immunoSEQ multiplex PCR; TCRdb holds only in-frame clones, not every one. The data contain some 2 million clones, 85% to 95% of them singletons. V was pared by 6 bases and J by 3 bases, with 6 bases between. Germline CDR1 and CDR2: SGHRS and YFSETQ. This CDR3 has 12 amino acids. The chain carries TRBV5-1 and TRBJ2-2; D unclear. The clonotype originates from a man younger than 30 in good health. The sequencing sample was made of naive CD4+ T cells sorted from blood. Documented subset: CD45RA+ positively selected. CDR3 DNA: TGCGCCAGCACTAAGGACACCGGGGAGCTGTTTTTT. Its translation: CASTKDTGELFF.